This TCR beta chain stems from a study of blood T cell repertoires in COVID-19. Study-level background: Samples representing acute and convalescent COVID-19 were sourced from the United States, Italy and Spain. T cells, B-cell-depleted T cells, or PBMCs provided the cDNA or gDNA that served as material.

Sequencing was performed with immunoSEQ multiplex PCR; in TCRdb, only in-frame clones are kept and a portion is missing. The sample yields over 250,000 clones, 75% to 90% seen once. Germline values: CDR1 SGHRS, CDR2 YFSETQ. Trimming stripped 0 bases from V and 0 bases from J, with 6 bases between. The CDR3 length is 15 residues. Sequences were obtained from peripheral blood. The rearrangement links TRBV5-1 to TRBJ1-4; no firm D call. The sequence came from a woman between 65 and 79 years old with COVID-19, enrolled during active disease. The CDR3 bases are TGCGCCAGCAGCTTGGGAGCTGCAACTAATGAAAAACTGTTTTTT. This codes for CASSLGAATNEKLFF. Full variable domain (missing parts from reference TRBV5-1 and TRBJ1-4): KAGVTQTPRYLIKTRGQQVTLSCSPISGHRSVSWYQQTPGQGLQFLFEYFSETQRNKGNFPGRFSGRQFSNSRSEMNVSTLELGDSALYLCASSLGAATNEKLFFGSGTQLSVL.